This T cell receptor (beta chain) comes out of a study of T cell responses to AZD1222 COVID-19 vaccine. Method: immunoSEQ multiplex PCR; TCRdb's copy keeps in-frame clones and lacks some. The sample lists 100,000 to 120,000 clones, over 85% occurring once. A word on this clone: Its antigen is currently unknown.

Germline V CDR1 and CDR2: SGHVS, FNYEAQ. There are 19 residues in the CDR3. V shed 3 bases and J 3 bases; nucleotides not matched to a gene: 11. Study-wide results and caveats: Regions left unmutated in variants are reportedly the target of nearly half of spike-specific TCRs. It should be noted that donors were predominantly white British and more often female, and clonal diversity was possibly underestimated. Vaccine-related CD4 TCRs covered spike, predominating at 160-218 and 743-854. Every sample of the repertoires postdated the peak T cell response.

The receptor's source is an adult who received the AZD1222 COVID-19 vaccine. The chain joins TRBV7-6 to TRBJ2-3; 14 bases are shared with TRBD2. The sequencing here drew on peripheral blood, taken 28 days after the second AZD1222 dose. CDR3 in DNA: TGTGCCAGCAGCTTCCCCTCAGGTGGGACTAGCGGGAGAACAGATACGCAGTATTTT. Translated: CASSFPSGGTSGRTDTQYF.